This T cell receptor (beta chain) is drawn from a study of T cell responses to AZD1222 COVID-19 vaccine. Study results and limitations: Donors in the cohort were predominantly white British and more often female, and clonal diversity was possibly underestimated. Baseline antibody screening turned up just a handful of seropositive AZD1222 recipients.

About this clone: Antigen unknown.

Only in-frame clones appear in the TCRdb table, and some are missing; sequencing was by immunoSEQ multiplex PCR. The sample has about 140,000 clones; 80% to 95% are singletons. Investigators merged groups given second doses at roughly 4 or roughly 12 weeks. The germline CDR1 and CDR2 sequences are SGHNT and YYREEE (reference sequence). The CDR3 length is 14 residues. The V end was cut by 4 bases, the J end by 3 bases, with 13 bases between. The sequences come from peripheral blood, collected 28 days after the second AZD1222 dose. The source of this sequence is an adult who received the AZD1222 COVID-19 vaccine. The chain employs TRBV5-4 and TRBJ2-5; weak D call: TRBD2 (5 bases). CDR3 coding DNA: TGTGCCAGCAGCCTGGTTGAGGGAGAAGAGACCCAGTACTTC. It is translated as CASSLVEGEETQYF.